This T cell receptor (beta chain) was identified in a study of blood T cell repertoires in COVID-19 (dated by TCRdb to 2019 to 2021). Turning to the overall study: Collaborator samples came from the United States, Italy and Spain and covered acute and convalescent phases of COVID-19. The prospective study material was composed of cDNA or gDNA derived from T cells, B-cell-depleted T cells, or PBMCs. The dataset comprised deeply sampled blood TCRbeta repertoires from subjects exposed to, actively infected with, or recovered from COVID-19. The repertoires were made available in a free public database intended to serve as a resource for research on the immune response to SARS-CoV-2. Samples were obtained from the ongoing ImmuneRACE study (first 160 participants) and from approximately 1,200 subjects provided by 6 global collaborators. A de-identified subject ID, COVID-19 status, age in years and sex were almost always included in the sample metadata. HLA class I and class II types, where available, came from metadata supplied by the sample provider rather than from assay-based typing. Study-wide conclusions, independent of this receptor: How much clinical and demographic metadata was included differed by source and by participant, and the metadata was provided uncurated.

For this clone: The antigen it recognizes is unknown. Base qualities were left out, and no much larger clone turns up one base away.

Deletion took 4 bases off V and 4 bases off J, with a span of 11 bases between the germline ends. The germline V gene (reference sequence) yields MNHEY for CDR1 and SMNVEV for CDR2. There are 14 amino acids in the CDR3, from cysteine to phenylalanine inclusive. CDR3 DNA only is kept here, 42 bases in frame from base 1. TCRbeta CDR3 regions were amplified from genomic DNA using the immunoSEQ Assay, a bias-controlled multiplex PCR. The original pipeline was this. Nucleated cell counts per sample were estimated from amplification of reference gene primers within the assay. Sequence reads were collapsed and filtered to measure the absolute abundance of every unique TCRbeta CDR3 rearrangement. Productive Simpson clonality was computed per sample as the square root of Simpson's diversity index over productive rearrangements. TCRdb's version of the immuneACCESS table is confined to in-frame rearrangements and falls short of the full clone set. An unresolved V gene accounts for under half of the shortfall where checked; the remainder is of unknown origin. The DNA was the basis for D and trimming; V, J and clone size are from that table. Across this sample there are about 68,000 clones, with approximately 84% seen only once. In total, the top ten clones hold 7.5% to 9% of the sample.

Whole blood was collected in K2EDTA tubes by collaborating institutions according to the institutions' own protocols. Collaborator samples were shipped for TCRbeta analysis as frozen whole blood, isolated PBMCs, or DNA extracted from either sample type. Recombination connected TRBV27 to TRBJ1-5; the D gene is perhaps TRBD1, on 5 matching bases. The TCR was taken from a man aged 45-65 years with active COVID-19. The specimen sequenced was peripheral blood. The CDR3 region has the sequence CASSSYDSNQPQHF. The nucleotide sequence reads TGTGCCAGCAGTTCATACGACAGTAATCAGCCCCAGCATTTT.